The 32 T cell receptor beta chains below were found in one sample sequenced in a study of identical twins. Each CDR3 protein gets one entry after TCRdb re-called the 5' RACE reads with MiXCR. The repertoire consists of about 530,000 distinct CDR3 sequences, with 20% to 25% occurring once and the leading ten covering around 0.47%. These data also formed part of another study, on yellow fever vaccine responses in identical twins.

Source material: CD4+ T cells sorted from blood. The receptors were sampled from a woman in her late teens or twenties in good health.

In regard to this clonotype: Relative to the germline gene, one junction end is altered; a read error may explain this. This rearrangement joins TRBV12-3 or TRBV12-4 to TRBJ2-6; TRBD1 might be the D (6 bases). CDR3 size: 18 residues. CDR3 bases: TGTGCCTGCAGGAAAACAGGGAAAAGCTCTGCTGGGGCCAACGTCCTGACTTTC. Translating gives CACRKTGKSSAGANVLTF.

This clonotype was picked up a small number of times. The chain links TRBV28 to TRBJ2-3, with TRBD2 as a possible D gene (5 bases). The germline gives CDR1 MDHEN, CDR2 SYDVKM. The CDR3 spans 15 residues. Trimming shortened V by 6 bases and J by 0 bases, and 13 bases separated the two germline ends. The CDR3 region has the DNA TGTGCCAGCAGCCAATCCAGGACTAGCACAGATACGCAGTATTTT. Translated: CASSQSRTSTDTQYF.

This clonotype was seen more than once but under ten times. The chain uses TRBV10-3 and TRBJ1-2; 8 bases align to TRBD1. V shed 5 bases, J shed 4 bases, and the junction held 3 bases outside the gene matches. The germline gives CDR1 ENHRY, CDR2 SYGVKD. The CDR3 length is 13 residues. In DNA form, the CDR3 reads TGTGCCATCAGTCAACAGGGGGGCTATGGCTACACCTTC. Translated: CAISQQGGYGYTF.

This rearrangement joins TRBV15 to TRBJ2-2; possible D gene TRBD1, 5 bases. In germline, CDR1 is LNHNV, CDR2 YYDKDF (reference sequence). V lost 0 bases, J lost 5 bases, and 10 bases lay in between. This CDR3 is built from 15 residues. Here the CDR3 reads CATSRETARTGELFF. The CDR3, as DNA: TGTGCCACCAGCAGAGAGACAGCCAGAACCGGGGAGCTGTTTTTT.

The V call is TRBV7-9, the J call TRBJ2-1, with D possibly being TRBD1 (6 bases). The germline V and J ends were trimmed by 5 bases and 9 bases, with 23 bases remaining between them. Germline assignment: CDR1 SEHNR and CDR2 FQNEAQ (reference sequence). CDR3 length: 16 amino acids. The CDR3 bases are TGTGCCAGCAGCCCGACAGGTACCTCAGGGTATGGTGAGCAGTTCTTC. Encoded protein: CASSPTGTSGYGEQFF.

This clonotype was counted only a few times. The chain's CDR3 is CASSIQDRDHEQYF. CDR3 nucleotide sequence: TGTGCCAGCAGTATTCAGGACAGGGACCACGAGCAGTACTTC. The rearrangement joins TRBV2 to TRBJ2-7; TRBD1 aligns across 8 bases. V was pared by 5 bases and J by 5 bases, with 8 bases of the junction left unmatched. The V gene's germline CDR1 is SNHLY and CDR2 FYNNEI. The CDR3 has 14 amino acids.

This clonotype was found many times. This chain uses TRBV4-1 with TRBJ2-3; 14 bases fit TRBD2. CDR3 length equals 14 residues. CDR1 is MGHRA, CDR2 YSYEKL, per germline. The J segment lost 11 bases and the V segment lost 3 bases, leaving 4 bases of the junction unmatched. DNA for the CDR3: TGCGCCAGCAGCCACGGGACTAGCGGGAGAGGGCAGTATTTT. Translation gives CASSHGTSGRGQYF.

The CDR3 here is CASRPSGGGGETQYF. The DNA of the CDR3 is TGTGCCAGCAGACCTAGCGGGGGCGGAGGAGAGACCCAGTACTTC. This chain links TRBV12-3 or TRBV12-4 with TRBJ2-5; 10 bases map to TRBD2. This CDR3 region has 15 residues. V gave up 6 bases and J gave up 4 bases; unmatched junction bases: 8.

About this clonotype: The junction departs from the called germline gene at one end, perhaps through a read error. CDR3 in amino acids: CASSQDRGAYPIF. The DNA of the CDR3 is TGTGCCAGCAGCCAAGATAGAGGGGCCTACCCGATCTTC. The chain has TRBV4-2 and TRBJ2-5; either TRBD1 or TRBD2 may fit D (5 bases each). Germline V lookup: CDR1 LGHNA, CDR2 YNFKEQ. The CDR3 contains 13 residues.

This clonotype was seen a few times. This sequence joins TRBV28 and TRBJ1-1; D is ambiguous. Germline-derived CDR1 and CDR2 are MDHEN and SYDVKM. The CDR3 runs to 11 residues. The V end lost 6 bases, the J end lost 4 bases, and 6 bases lay between the germline ends. CDR3: CASSRRTEAFF. The CDR3, as DNA: TGTGCCAGCAGCCGGCGCACTGAAGCTTTCTTT.

V usage is TRBV6-2 or TRBV6-3 and J usage is TRBJ2-7; the match to TRBD2 covers 11 bases. In germline, CDR1 is MNHEY, CDR2 SVGEGT. V gave up 6 bases and J gave up 3 bases; unmatched junction bases: 7. The CDR3 loop spans 15 amino acids. CDR3 sequence (DNA): TGTGCCAGCAGCAATAGCGGGAGGGCCCACTACGAGCAGTACTTC. This encodes CASSNSGRAHYEQYF.

This rearrangement joins TRBV12-3 or TRBV12-4 to TRBJ2-5; TRBD1 aligns across 9 bases. This CDR3 has 14 amino acids. V trimming: 4 bases; J trimming: 3 bases; junction bases outside the gene matches: 3. CDR3 sequence reads: CASSYRTGEETQYF. The CDR3 bases are TGTGCCAGCAGTTACCGGACAGGGGAAGAGACCCAGTACTTC.

This chain connects TRBV10-3 to TRBJ2-2; D is possibly TRBD1 (6 bases). Germline V gives CDR1 ENHRY, CDR2 SYGVKD. Trimming took 10 bases from V and 4 from J, leaving 13 bases between them. This CDR3 spans 13 amino acids. The CDR3 DNA is TGTGCCACCAGCGGACAGAGCACCGGGGAGCTGTTTTTT. Its translation is CATSGQSTGELFF.

The rearrangement links TRBV11-1 to TRBJ2-2; TRBD1 is a possible D gene (6 bases). This CDR3 contains 14 residues. Trimming removed 5 bases at V and 4 bases at J, with 11 bases between. Germline V CDR1 and CDR2: SGHAT, FQDESV (reference sequence). CDR3 in amino acids: CASSQDSSTGELFF. In nucleotides, the CDR3 is TGTGCCAGCAGCCAGGACAGTAGCACCGGGGAGCTGTTTTTT.

V gene TRBV27 combines with J gene TRBJ1-6; D unresolved. The germline V gene has CDR1 MNHEY and CDR2 SMNVEV (reference sequence). The CDR3 consists of 15 residues. V was pared by 0 bases and J by 6 bases, with 9 bases between. Here the CDR3 DNA reads TGTGCCAGCAGTTTATCTGCCGTCCCTAATTCACCCCTCCACTTT. Translation gives CASSLSAVPNSPLHF.

The CDR3: CASSQLLATTYEQYF. CDR3 nucleotide sequence: TGCGCCAGCAGCCAGCTCTTAGCAACCACCTACGAGCAGTACTTC. The V gene is TRBV5-1, the J gene TRBJ2-7; D is undetermined. The CDR3 extends over 15 amino acids. Between the trimmed V and J ends, which lost 4 bases and 2 bases, there was a span of 16 bases. Looked up from germline, CDR1 is SGHRS and CDR2 is YFSETQ. Looking up the rest from reference TRBV5-1 and TRBJ2-7 gives the full variable domain: KAGVTQTPRYLIKTRGQQVTLSCSPISGHRSVSWYQQTPGQGLQFLFEYFSETQRNKGNFPGRFSGRQFSNSRSEMNVSTLELGDSALYLCASSQLLATTYEQYFGPGTRLTVT.

This clonotype appeared a few times. This sequence joins TRBV5-1 and TRBJ2-1, with 12 positions matching TRBD2. The V and J ends lost 2 bases and 9 bases, in that order; junction bases with no gene match: 3. Germline V gives CDR1 SGHRS, CDR2 YFSETQ. This CDR3 comprises 14 residues. The CDR3 protein is CASSLSSGGGEQFF. The CDR3 DNA reads TGCGCCAGCAGCTTATCTAGCGGGGGGGGTGAGCAGTTCTTC.

The chain has TRBV2 and TRBJ2-5; TRBD1 might be the D (5 bases). Germline CDR1 SNHLY, CDR2 FYNNEI. The CDR3 runs 15 residues. Trimming removed 6 bases at V and 2 bases at J, with 16 bases between. The CDR3 region has the DNA TGTGCCAGCAGACCCACCAGGGTCCATCAAGAGACCCAGTACTTC. Translating gives CASRPTRVHQETQYF.

This clonotype has just a few counts. The V and J genes are TRBV12-3 or TRBV12-4 and TRBJ1-2; no clear D gene. V was clipped by 6 bases and J by 4 bases, with 18 bases between them. The CDR3 extends over 15 amino acids. CDR3: CASRSETELSYGYTF. The CDR3 region has the DNA TGTGCCAGCAGATCAGAAACGGAGTTGTCCTATGGCTACACCTTC.

The chain is built from TRBV10-3 and TRBJ1-6; 7 nucleotides align to TRBD1. Per the germline V gene, CDR1 is ENHRY and CDR2 is SYGVKD. V lost 5 bases, J lost 6 bases, and 4 bases stayed unmatched. The CDR3 consists of 14 residues. The CDR3 DNA follows: TGTGCCATCAGTTCAGGACAGGTTAATTCACCCCTCCACTTT. Its protein is CAISSGQVNSPLHF.

The V and J genes are TRBV5-5 and TRBJ1-1; D is uncertain. Germline values: CDR1 SGHKS, CDR2 YYEKEE (reference sequence). V dropped 0 bases and J dropped 4 bases, with 13 bases sitting between them. The CDR3 is 15 amino acids. Here the CDR3 reads CASSLVRGYGTEAFF. The CDR3 DNA follows: TGTGCCAGCAGCTTGGTTCGGGGATATGGCACTGAAGCTTTCTTT.

The CDR3 loop reads CASSAGTSGGGGELFF. For the CDR3, the DNA is TGTGCCAGCAGCGCCGGGACTAGCGGTGGTGGCGGGGAGCTGTTTTTT. The chain couples TRBV7-7 to TRBJ2-2, with 11 bases fitting TRBD2. Germline-derived CDR1 and CDR2 are SSHAT and FNYEAQ (reference sequence). The CDR3 covers 16 residues. J was trimmed by 7 bases and V by 5 bases; bases with no gene match: 9. Variable domain in full (rest from reference TRBV7-7 and TRBJ2-2): GAGVSQSPRYKVTKRGQDVTLRCDPISSHATLYWYQQALGQGPEFLTYFNYEAQPDKSGLPSDRFSAERPEGSISTLTIQRTEQRDSAMYRCASSAGTSGGGGELFFGEGSRLTVL.

The chain joins TRBV20-1 to TRBJ1-1; D is unresolved. The length of the CDR3 is 13 residues. Trimming cost V 3 bases and J 6 bases, with 14 bases left between them. Per germline, CDR1 DFQATT and CDR2 SNEGSKA (reference sequence). This CDR3 is CSASKGNSAEAFF. DNA of the CDR3: TGCAGTGCTAGTAAAGGGAATAGCGCTGAAGCTTTCTTT.

There are a few counts of this clonotype. This rearrangement joins TRBV5-1 to TRBJ2-5; 13 bases line up with TRBD2. The CDR3 is made up of 17 amino acids. The J segment lost 1 base and the V segment lost 4 bases, leaving 7 bases of the junction unmatched. The germline CDR1 and CDR2 sequences are SGHRS and YFSETQ. The DNA for the CDR3 is TGCGCCAGCAGCGGAGGGACTAGCGGGGCGTTCCAAGAGACCCAGTACTTC. Its protein is CASSGGTSGAFQETQYF. The entire variable domain, with the rest obtained from reference TRBV5-1 and TRBJ2-5, is as follows: KAGVTQTPRYLIKTRGQQVTLSCSPISGHRSVSWYQQTPGQGLQFLFEYFSETQRNKGNFPGRFSGRQFSNSRSEMNVSTLELGDSALYLCASSGGTSGAFQETQYFGPGTRLLVL.

Only a few counts were recorded for this clonotype. The V call is TRBV14, the J call TRBJ2-2; perhaps TRBD2 as D (6 bases). V was trimmed by 3 bases and J by 3 bases, leaving 14 bases between them. Germline V gene data show CDR1 as SGHDN and CDR2 as FVKESK. There are 16 residues in the CDR3. This CDR3 is CASSHRGLSYTGELFF. CDR3 nucleotides: TGTGCCAGCAGCCATAGGGGACTTTCTTACACCGGGGAGCTGTTTTTT.

This rearrangement joins TRBV6-1 to TRBJ2-1; a weak D match, TRBD1 (5 bases). Per the germline V gene, CDR1 is MNHNS and CDR2 is SASEGT. Trimming left V 7 bases short and J 5 bases short, with 12 bases between. CDR3 size: 13 residues. CDR3 residues: CASTPDIHNEQFF. The CDR3 nucleotides read TGTGCCAGCACCCCGGACATTCACAATGAGCAGTTCTTC.

This clonotype turned up a few times. This rearrangement joins TRBV5-1 to TRBJ2-3; the match to TRBD1 covers 8 bases. From germline, CDR1 is SGHRS and CDR2 YFSETQ. With V trimmed by 5 bases and J by 1 base, 6 bases remained unmatched. The CDR3 extends over 15 amino acids. The CDR3 DNA sequence: TGCGCCAGCAGAGGACAGGGATATGGCACAGATACGCAGTATTTT. This sequence encodes CASRGQGYGTDTQYF.

V and J are TRBV12-3 or TRBV12-4 and TRBJ2-3; 9 positions match TRBD2. V dropped 6 bases and J dropped 4; count of bases not matched to a gene: 8. CDR3 length: 15 amino acids. The CDR3 bases are TGTGCCAGCAGCATCGTGGGACTAGCCGCAGATACGCAGTATTTT. As protein: CASSIVGLAADTQYF.

This clonotype was counted at least ten times. The chain has TRBV3-1 and TRBJ2-4, with 7 positions matching TRBD1. The CDR3 is 16 amino acids. The germline gives CDR1 LGHDT, CDR2 YNNKEL (reference sequence). V shed 4 bases and J 0 bases; nucleotides not matched to a gene: 6. In DNA form, the CDR3 reads TGTGCCAGCAGCCTACAGGGGAGTTTAGCCAAAAACATTCAGTACTTC. Encoded protein: CASSLQGSLAKNIQYF.

The chain has TRBV7-8 and TRBJ2-1, with TRBD2 identical over 8 bases. The germline gives CDR1 SGHVS, CDR2 FQNEAQ. V dropped 0 bases and J dropped 3; count of bases not matched to a gene: 4. CDR3 length equals 16 residues. The CDR3 nucleotides are TGTGCCAGCAGCTTAGCGAGTGCGGGAGGCTACAATGAGCAGTTCTTC. Translating it yields CASSLASAGGYNEQFF.

This clonotype was counted between two and nine times. The genes are TRBV12-3 or TRBV12-4 and TRBJ2-1; D is possibly TRBD2 (5 bases). Deletions cut 6 bases from V and 4 bases from J, with 10 bases between. The CDR3 runs 13 residues. Here the CDR3 reads CASSPTRYNEQFF. In DNA form, the CDR3 reads TGTGCCAGCAGCCCTACTAGATACAATGAGCAGTTCTTC.

This clonotype was seen a few times. The chain combines TRBV24-1 with TRBJ1-2; no definite D call. CDR1 and CDR2 from the germline V gene are KGHDR and SFDVKD. V gave up 2 bases and J gave up 8 bases, with 17 bases separating them. The CDR3 is 15 residues long. The CDR3 sequence: CATSDSPAGLEGYTF. The CDR3 coding sequence is TGTGCCACCAGTGATTCCCCGGCAGGACTCGAGGGCTACACCTTC.